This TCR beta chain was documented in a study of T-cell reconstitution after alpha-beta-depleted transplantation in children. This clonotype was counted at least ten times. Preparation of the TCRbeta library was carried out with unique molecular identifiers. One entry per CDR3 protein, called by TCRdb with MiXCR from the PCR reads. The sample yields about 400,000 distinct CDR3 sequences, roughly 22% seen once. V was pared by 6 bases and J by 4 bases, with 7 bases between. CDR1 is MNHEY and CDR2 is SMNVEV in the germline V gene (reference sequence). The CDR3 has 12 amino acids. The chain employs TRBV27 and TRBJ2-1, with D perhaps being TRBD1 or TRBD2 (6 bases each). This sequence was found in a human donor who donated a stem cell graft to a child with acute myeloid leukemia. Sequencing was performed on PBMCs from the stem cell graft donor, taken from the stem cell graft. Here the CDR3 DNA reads TGTGCCAGCAGAGGGGGGTACAATGAGCAGTTCTTC. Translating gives CASRGGYNEQFF.